Listed below are T cell receptor beta chains from one sample, sequenced in a study of cytomegalovirus exposure and HLA in healthy donors. Some clones are missing from TCRdb's copy, which holds only in-frame ones; the method was immunoSEQ multiplex PCR. This table has under 250,000 clones, around 90% appearing once. Sequenced material: PBMCs. The source of these receptors is a young woman in good health and CMV-seropositive. CDR3s include the opening cysteine and the closing phenylalanine or tryptophan. The D gene is left open where the match is weak. Size values are once, few and many counts, or a class for expanded clones, and some rows have none.

.	.	TRBV10-3	TRBJ1-2	CAISAVGGEDYGYTF	TGTGCCATCAGTGCCGTGGGGGGAGAGGACTATGGCTACACCTTC
.	.	TRBV6-6	TRBJ2-5	CASSPPGVGETQYF	TGTGCCAGCAGTCCTCCGGGGGTCGGGGAGACCCAGTACTTC
.	.	TRBV23-1	TRBJ1-2	CASSLWALGLKRTLRANYGYTF	TGCGCCAGCAGTCTTTGGGCGTTGGGACTTAAAAGGACTCTCCGCGCGAACTATGGCTACACCTTC
.	TRBD2	TRBV4-1	TRBJ2-1	CASSQDYRTSGLISYNEQFF	TGCGCCAGCAGCCAAGATTATCGGACTAGCGGACTGATCTCCTACAATGAGCAGTTCTTC
few	TRBD1	TRBV5-1	TRBJ1-1	CASSSEGQGSTEAFF	TGCGCCAGCAGCTCGGAGGGACAGGGAAGCACTGAAGCTTTCTTT
.	.	TRBV29-1	TRBJ2-1	CSVANNVNEQFF	TGCAGCGTAGCTAATAATGTCAATGAGCAGTTCTTC
.	.	TRBV9	TRBJ1-3	CASSGGHLSGNTIYF	TGTGCCAGCAGCGGCGGACACCTCTCTGGAAACACCATATATTTT
.	.	TRBV7-9	TRBJ2-1	CASSRGQPGEFF	TGTGCCAGCAGCCGAGGACAGCCCGGGGAGTTCTTC
.	.	TRBV4-1	TRBJ1-5	CASSHAQGPQHF	TGCGCCAGCAGCCATGCACAGGGGCCCCAGCATTTT
.	.	TRBV27	TRBJ2-7	CASSYKMNSYEQYF	TGTGCCAGCAGTTACAAGATGAACTCCTACGAGCAGTACTTC
.	.	TRBV19	TRBJ2-2	CASSMTRTGELFF	TGTGCCAGTAGTATGACTCGTACCGGGGAGCTGTTTTTT
.	.	TRBV7-2	TRBJ1-5	CASSRLGNSNQPQHF	TGTGCCAGCAGCCGACTCGGAAATAGCAATCAGCCCCAGCATTTT
.	TRBD2	TRBV27	TRBJ2-7	CASVKTSGSYEQYF	TGTGCCAGCGTCAAGACTAGCGGTTCCTACGAGCAGTACTTC
.	.	TRBV6-5	TRBJ1-4	CASSYGGQGEKLFF	TGTGCCAGCAGTTACGGAGGGCAGGGTGAAAAACTGTTTTTT
.	TRBD1	TRBV19	TRBJ1-2	CATRRDSRNYGYTF	TGTGCCACCCGAAGGGACAGCCGAAACTATGGCTACACCTTC
.	TRBD2	TRBV9	TRBJ2-7	CASSVEEGLGRIDEQYF	TGTGCCAGCAGCGTAGAGGAGGGACTAGGAAGGATAGACGAGCAGTACTTC
.	.	TRBV28	TRBJ2-7	CASRSEWDEQYF	TGTGCCAGCAGGAGCGAATGGGACGAGCAGTACTTC
once	TRBD2	TRBV13	TRBJ2-5	CASSFKLAGVDEGFQETQYF	TGTGCCAGCAGCTTCAAACTAGCGGGAGTCGACGAGGGATTCCAAGAGACCCAGTACTTC
.	TRBD1	TRBV27	TRBJ1-1	CASSPDRGFTEAFF	TGTGCCAGCAGTCCGGACAGGGGATTCACTGAAGCTTTCTTT
.	TRBD2	TRBV9	TRBJ2-3	CASSVGSSGRDTQYF	TGTGCCAGCAGCGTAGGGTCTAGCGGGAGAGATACGCAGTATTTT
.	TRBD2	TRBV7-8	TRBJ2-1	CASSSYPGLAGYNEQFF	TGTGCCAGCAGCTCCTACCCGGGACTAGCGGGCTACAATGAGCAGTTCTTC
.	TRBD1	TRBV28	TRBJ2-2	CASSQRTGGTGELFF	TGTGCCAGCAGTCAACGGACAGGGGGGACCGGGGAGCTGTTTTTT
once	TRBD1	TRBV2	TRBJ1-1	CASSRQGSTEAFF	TGTGCCAGCAGTAGACAGGGGTCCACTGAAGCTTTCTTT
few	.	TRBV19	TRBJ1-1	CASSPFSGDTEAFF	TGTGCCAGTAGTCCCTTTTCAGGGGACACTGAAGCTTTCTTT
.	.	TRBV13	TRBJ1-1	CASSRDTLNTEAFF	TGTGCCAGCAGCCGGGACACTTTGAACACTGAAGCTTTCTTT
.	.	TRBV5-1	TRBJ2-1	CASTDVAGNEQFF	TGCGCCAGCACCGACGTCGCGGGAAATGAGCAGTTCTTC
.	TRBD1	TRBV6-6	TRBJ1-1	CASSPGQGGAEAFF	TGTGCCAGCAGCCCCGGACAGGGGGGCGCTGAAGCTTTCTTT
.	TRBD2	TRBV28	TRBJ2-1	CASSLLTSGSYEQFF	TGTGCCAGCAGTTTACTGACTAGCGGGAGCTATGAGCAGTTCTTC
.	TRBD2	TRBV2	TRBJ2-1	CASSELGTSGEQFF	TGTGCCAGCAGTGAATTAGGGACTAGCGGGGAGCAGTTCTTC
.	TRBD2	TRBV7-3	TRBJ2-5	CASSYLAGGVETQYF	TGTGCCAGCAGCTACCTAGCGGGAGGGGTGGAGACCCAGTACTTC
once	.	TRBV6-5	TRBJ2-7	CASGYFSAGTYEQYF	TGTGCCAGCGGATACTTCTCCGCGGGAACCTACGAGCAGTACTTC
.	.	TRBV5-1	TRBJ1-1	CASSLDFRGNTEAFF	TGCGCCAGCAGCTTGGACTTTAGGGGTAACACTGAAGCTTTCTTT
.	.	TRBV2	TRBJ1-4	CASKVTRSYRATNEKLFF	TGTGCCAGCAAGGTTACCCGTAGTTACAGAGCAACTAATGAAAAACTGTTTTTT
few	.	TRBV30	TRBJ2-3	CAWSLRVQRSTDTQYF	TGTGCCTGGAGCCTCCGCGTCCAGAGGAGCACAGATACGCAGTATTTT
.	TRBD1	TRBV29-1	TRBJ2-7	CSVEDIGTGGSEQYF	TGCAGCGTTGAAGATATCGGGACAGGGGGTTCCGAGCAGTACTTC
.	TRBD2	TRBV4-1	TRBJ2-7	CASSQDLREYYEQYF	TGCGCCAGCAGCCAAGACTTGCGGGAGTACTACGAGCAGTACTTC
.	.	TRBV28	TRBJ1-5	CASSLYGRHSNQPQHF	TGTGCCAGCAGTTTATACGGGAGACATAGCAATCAGCCCCAGCATTTT
.	TRBD1	TRBV25-1	TRBJ2-7	CASSGTGSYEQYF	TGTGCCAGTTCGGGGACAGGATCCTACGAGCAGTACTTC
.	TRBD1	TRBV29-1	TRBJ2-3	CSGNGQGHSDTQYF	TGCAGCGGCAACGGACAGGGACACAGCGATACGCAGTATTTT
few	TRBD2	TRBV6-5	TRBJ2-7	CASSYLWGGGNEQYF	TGTGCCAGCAGTTACCTGTGGGGCGGGGGTAACGAGCAGTACTTC